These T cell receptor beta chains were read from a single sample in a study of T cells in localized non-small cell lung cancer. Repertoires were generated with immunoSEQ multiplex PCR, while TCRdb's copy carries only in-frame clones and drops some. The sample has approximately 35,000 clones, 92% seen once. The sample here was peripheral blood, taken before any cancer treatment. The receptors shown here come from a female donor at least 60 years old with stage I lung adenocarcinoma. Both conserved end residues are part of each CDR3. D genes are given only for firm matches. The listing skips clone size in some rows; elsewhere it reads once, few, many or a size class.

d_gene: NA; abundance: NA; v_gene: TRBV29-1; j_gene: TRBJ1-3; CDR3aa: CSVEIGTGNTIYF; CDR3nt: TGCAGCGTTGAAATCGGAACTGGAAACACCATATATTTT
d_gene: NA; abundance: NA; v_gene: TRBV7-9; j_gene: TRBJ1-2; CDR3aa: CASSLLNPYGYTF; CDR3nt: TGTGCCAGCAGCTTACTAAACCCCTATGGCTACACCTTC
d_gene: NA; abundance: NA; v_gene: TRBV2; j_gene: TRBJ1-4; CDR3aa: CASITGPPNEKLFF; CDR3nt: TGTGCCAGCATAACAGGGCCCCCTAATGAAAAACTGTTTTTT
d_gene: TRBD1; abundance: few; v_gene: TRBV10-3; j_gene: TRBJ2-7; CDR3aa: CAISDRDRSFYEQYF; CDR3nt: TGTGCCATCAGTGACAGGGACAGGTCATTCTACGAGCAGTACTTC
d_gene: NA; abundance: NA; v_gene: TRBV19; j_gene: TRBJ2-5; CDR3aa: CASRGYSETQYF; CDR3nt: TGTGCCAGCAGGGGCTACTCAGAGACCCAGTACTTC
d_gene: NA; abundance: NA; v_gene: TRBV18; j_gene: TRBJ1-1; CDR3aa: CASSPGNGDTEAFF; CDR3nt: TGTGCCAGCTCACCAGGGAATGGGGACACTGAAGCTTTCTTT
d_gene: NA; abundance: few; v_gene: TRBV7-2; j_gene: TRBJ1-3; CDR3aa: CASSSDPGTGNTIYF; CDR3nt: TGTGCCAGCAGCTCAGACCCAGGGACTGGAAACACCATATATTTT
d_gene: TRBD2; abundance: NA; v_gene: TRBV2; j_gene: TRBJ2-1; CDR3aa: CASGAASGTYNEQFF; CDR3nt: TGTGCCAGCGGGGCGGCTAGCGGAACCTACAATGAGCAGTTCTTC
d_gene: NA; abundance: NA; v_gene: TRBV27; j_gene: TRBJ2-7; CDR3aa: CASSPVVVGGYEQYF; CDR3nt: TGTGCCAGCAGCCCCGTAGTCGTGGGGGGCTACGAGCAGTACTTC
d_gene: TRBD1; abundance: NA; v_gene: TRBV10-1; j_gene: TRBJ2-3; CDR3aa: CASSLDRGPDTQYF; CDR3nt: TGCGCCAGCAGTTTGGACAGGGGTCCAGATACGCAGTATTTT
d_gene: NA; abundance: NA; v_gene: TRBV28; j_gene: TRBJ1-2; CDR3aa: CASSLLQPNYGYTF; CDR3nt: TGTGCCAGCAGTTTGTTACAGCCCAACTATGGCTACACCTTC
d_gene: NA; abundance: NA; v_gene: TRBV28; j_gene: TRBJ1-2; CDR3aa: CASGSQYYGYTF; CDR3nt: TGTGCCAGCGGGTCGCAGTACTATGGCTACACCTTC
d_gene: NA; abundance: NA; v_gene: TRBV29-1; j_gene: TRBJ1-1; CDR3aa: CSVEPRDTEAFF; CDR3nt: TGCAGCGTTGAACCGAGGGACACTGAAGCTTTTTTT
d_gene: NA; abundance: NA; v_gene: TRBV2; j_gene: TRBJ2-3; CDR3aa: CASSERRQRVAYF; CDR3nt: TGTGCCAGCAGTGAAAGGCGGCAGCGAGTAGCGTATTTT
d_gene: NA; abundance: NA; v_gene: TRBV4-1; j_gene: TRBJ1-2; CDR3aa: CASSQEHNSIYGYTF; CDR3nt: TGCGCCAGCAGCCAAGAGCATAACAGTATCTATGGCTACACCTTC
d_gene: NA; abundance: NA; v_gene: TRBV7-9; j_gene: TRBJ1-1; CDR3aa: CASSLDWGTLEAFF; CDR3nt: TGTGCCAGCAGCTTAGATTGGGGCACCCTTGAAGCTTTCTTT
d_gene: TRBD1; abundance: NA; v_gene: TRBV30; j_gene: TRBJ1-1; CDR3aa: CAWGSGQSTEAFF; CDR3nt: TGTGCCTGGGGTTCGGGACAGTCCACTGAAGCTTTCTTT
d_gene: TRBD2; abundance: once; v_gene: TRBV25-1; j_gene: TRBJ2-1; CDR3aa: CASSKRGGRVNEQFF; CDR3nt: TGTGCCAGCAGTAAGCGGGGGGGCCGTGTCAATGAGCAGTTCTTC
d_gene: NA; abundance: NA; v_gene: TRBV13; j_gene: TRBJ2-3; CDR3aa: CASSFYRGPDTQYF; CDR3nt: TGTGCCAGCAGCTTCTATCGTGGTCCAGATACGCAGTATTTT
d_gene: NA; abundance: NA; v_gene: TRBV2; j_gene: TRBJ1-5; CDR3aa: CASSDRGVGQPQHF; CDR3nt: TGTGCCAGCAGTGACAGGGGCGTCGGCCAGCCCCAGCATTTT